The clone carrying this T cell receptor beta chain was counted once. The sample comes from a study of blood T cell repertoires in COVID-19. Study in general: COVID-19 samples collected from the United States, Italy and Spain covered acute and convalescent phases. PBMCs, B-cell-depleted T cells, or T cells were the source of the cDNA or gDNA that made up the material.

Source study methods: Nucleated cell counts were estimated from reference gene primer amplification. TCRdb keeps only in-frame clones here, not all; method: immunoSEQ multiplex PCR. The D gene and trimming were derived from the DNA, and the V and J assignments and clone size from that table. The sample yields 100,000 to 120,000 clones, less than 85% seen once. The V end was cut by 6 bases, the J end by 0 bases, with 15 bases between. Germline assignment: CDR1 SGHKS and CDR2 YYEKEE (reference sequence). The CDR3 is 15 amino acids. This receptor was identified in a woman older than 75 with acute or convalescent COVID-19. Sequenced: peripheral blood. The chain joins TRBV5-5 to TRBJ1-1; D uncertain. The CDR3 bases are TGTGCCAGCAATGAGGGCCCGGGGATGAACACTGAAGCTTTCTTT. This codes for CASNEGPGMNTEAFF.